This record covers a single T cell receptor (beta chain). Here immunoSEQ multiplex PCR was the method, and the copy in TCRdb shows in-frame clones only, minus some. The table shows hundreds of thousands of clones, with 72% occurring only once. The data originate from a study of shared clonotypes between healthy human individuals. The CDR3 extends over 17 amino acids. Trimming cost V 6 bases and J 3 bases, with 23 bases left between them. Germline V gene sequence: CDR1 LNHDA, CDR2 SQIVND (reference sequence). The rearrangement joins TRBV19 to TRBJ1-1, with a weak D call TRBD1 (5 bases). Sequencing input: memory CD4+ T cells sorted from blood. Sample subset: CD45RA-negative fraction. The sequence came from a woman under 40 in good health. The CDR3 DNA is TGTGCCAGTAGCCATCCCACCCGTGCAGGGCCGGACACTGAAGCTTTCTTT. Protein: CASSHPTRAGPDTEAFF. The variable domain in full, completed from reference TRBV19 and TRBJ1-1, reads DGGITQSPKYLFRKEGQNVTLSCEQNLNHDAMYWYRQDPGQGLRLIYYSQIVNDFQKGDIAEGYSVSREKKESFPLTVTSAQKNPTAFYLCASSHPTRAGPDTEAFFGQGTRLTVV.